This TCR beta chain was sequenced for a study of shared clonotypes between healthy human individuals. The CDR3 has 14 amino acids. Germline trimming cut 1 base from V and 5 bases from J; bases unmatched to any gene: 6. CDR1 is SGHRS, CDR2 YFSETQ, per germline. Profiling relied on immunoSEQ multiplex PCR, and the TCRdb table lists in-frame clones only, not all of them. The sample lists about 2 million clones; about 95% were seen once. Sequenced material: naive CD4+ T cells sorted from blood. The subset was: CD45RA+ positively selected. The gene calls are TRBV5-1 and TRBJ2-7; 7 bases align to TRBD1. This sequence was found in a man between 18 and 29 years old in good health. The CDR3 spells CASSLLTGSDEQYF. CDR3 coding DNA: TGCGCCAGCAGCTTGTTGACAGGGAGCGACGAGCAGTACTTC.